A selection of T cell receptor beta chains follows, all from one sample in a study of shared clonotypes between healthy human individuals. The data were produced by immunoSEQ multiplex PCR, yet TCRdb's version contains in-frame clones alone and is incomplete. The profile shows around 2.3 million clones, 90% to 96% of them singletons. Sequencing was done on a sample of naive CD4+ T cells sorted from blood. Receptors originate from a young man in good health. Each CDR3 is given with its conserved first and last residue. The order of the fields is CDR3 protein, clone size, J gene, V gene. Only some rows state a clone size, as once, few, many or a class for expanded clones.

CDR3: CASRLAGGTYEQYF
size: -
J: TRBJ2-7
V: TRBV5-1

CDR3: CASSSMTGVEKLFF
size: -
J: TRBJ1-4
V: TRBV14

CDR3: CATWGQNQETQYF
size: -
J: TRBJ2-5
V: TRBV27

CDR3: CASSLVGGYTF
size: -
J: TRBJ1-2
V: TRBV28

CDR3: CASSLARDQPQHF
size: once
J: TRBJ1-5
V: TRBV6-5

CDR3: CASSFTESTGFYEQYF
size: -
J: TRBJ2-7
V: TRBV5-1

CDR3: CASSLDEYEQYF
size: -
J: TRBJ2-7
V: TRBV7-2

CDR3: CASKNRGGKNIQYF
size: once
J: TRBJ2-4
V: TRBV6-1

CDR3: CASSYRVPGGELFF
size: -
J: TRBJ2-2
V: TRBV7-2

CDR3: CASRWTGRTDTQYF
size: -
J: TRBJ2-3
V: TRBV6-5

CDR3: CASSTRTGANEKLFF
size: -
J: TRBJ1-4
V: TRBV9

CDR3: CASSQDRGGGPGSTDTQYF
size: -
J: TRBJ2-3
V: TRBV4-2

CDR3: CASSLGQGGRQPQHF
size: once
J: TRBJ1-5
V: TRBV19

CDR3: CASSYGLATGANVLTF
size: -
J: TRBJ2-6
V: TRBV7-9

CDR3: CASSEAGLASNEQFF
size: -
J: TRBJ2-1
V: TRBV10-1

CDR3: CASKERGGSIYEQYF
size: -
J: TRBJ2-7
V: TRBV6-6

CDR3: CATSRDDRGGLSGNTIYF
size: -
J: TRBJ1-3
V: TRBV15

CDR3: CASSEQGTPGNTIYF
size: -
J: TRBJ1-3
V: TRBV6-1

CDR3: CASSRSDSKYF
size: -
J: TRBJ2-5
V: TRBV5-6

CDR3: CACGLGASGANVLTF
size: -
J: TRBJ2-6
V: TRBV30

CDR3: CASSEYTGPSNQPQHF
size: -
J: TRBJ1-5
V: TRBV6-1

CDR3: CASSLRDESTDTQYF
size: -
J: TRBJ2-3
V: TRBV9

CDR3: CASSGGLLSREQFF
size: -
J: TRBJ2-1
V: TRBV10-1

CDR3: CASSESLGHTEAFF
size: -
J: TRBJ1-1
V: TRBV10-1

CDR3: CASSPPGGPQHF
size: -
J: TRBJ1-5
V: TRBV18

CDR3: CASSPTGGVGNTIYF
size: -
J: TRBJ1-3
V: TRBV11-2

CDR3: CASSSSLGGYTF
size: once
J: TRBJ1-2
V: TRBV6-6

CDR3: CASSRMGRLFF
size: -
J: TRBJ1-4
V: TRBV7-9

CDR3: CASSPRALGSDTQYF
size: -
J: TRBJ2-3
V: TRBV18

CDR3: CASGTPNTEAFF
size: -
J: TRBJ1-1
V: TRBV6-1

CDR3: CASSPPESGTTYYEQYF
size: -
J: TRBJ2-7
V: TRBV19

CDR3: CASSVGPGPNEQYF
size: -
J: TRBJ2-7
V: TRBV9

CDR3: CASSLGGLGLQGTQYF
size: -
J: TRBJ2-3
V: TRBV6-6

CDR3: CASSLDRTGWSEQFF
size: -
J: TRBJ2-1
V: TRBV11-2

CDR3: CASSGFYEQYF
size: -
J: TRBJ2-7
V: TRBV2

CDR3: CASTTGTENYEQYF
size: -
J: TRBJ2-7
V: TRBV11-2

CDR3: CASSPWAGEETQYF
size: -
J: TRBJ2-5
V: TRBV10-2

CDR3: CASSQDPLGTWYEKLFF
size: -
J: TRBJ1-4
V: TRBV4-3

CDR3: CASSQDRNQPQHF
size: -
J: TRBJ1-5
V: TRBV7-8

CDR3: CASSSLAGAMGEQYF
size: -
J: TRBJ2-7
V: TRBV6-5

CDR3: CAISPSSQETQYF
size: -
J: TRBJ2-5
V: TRBV10-3

CDR3: CASSLERQGSRETQYF
size: -
J: TRBJ2-5
V: TRBV5-1

CDR3: CASRMADTQYF
size: once
J: TRBJ2-3
V: TRBV2

CDR3: CASSRGGSNEKLFF
size: -
J: TRBJ1-4
V: TRBV4-1

CDR3: CASKRDRGVYSNQPQHF
size: -
J: TRBJ1-5
V: TRBV19

CDR3: CAITPGGANEKLFF
size: -
J: TRBJ1-4
V: TRBV10-3

CDR3: CSAAGGTDTQYF
size: -
J: TRBJ2-3
V: TRBV29-1

CDR3: CASSPGLAGGDTQYF
size: -
J: TRBJ2-3
V: TRBV7-7

CDR3: CSVMDLGEAFF
size: once
J: TRBJ1-1
V: TRBV29-1

CDR3: CASSAEGGGHGYGYTF
size: -
J: TRBJ1-2
V: TRBV9

CDR3: CATSRGLGGQETQYF
size: few
J: TRBJ2-5
V: TRBV15

CDR3: CASSLEGGYNSPLHF
size: -
J: TRBJ1-6
V: TRBV11-2